What follows are 22 T cell receptor beta chains derived from one specimen sequenced in a study of T cell responses to AZD1222 COVID-19 vaccine. Method: immunoSEQ multiplex PCR; TCRdb's copy keeps in-frame clones and lacks some. The table lists about 110,000 clones, 75% to 90% of them singletons. Sequencing was performed on peripheral blood, taken on day 0 of AZD1222 vaccination. Receptors were obtained from an adult in good health.

This clone was recorded once. The CDR3 DNA reads TGTGCCAGCAGCCAAGATTCGACTAGCGGGAGGCGCATACTATCCTACAATGAGCAGTTCTTC. Translating it yields CASSQDSTSGRRILSYNEQFF. The V and J genes are TRBV3-1 (or the pseudogene TRBV3-2) and TRBJ2-1; 13 nucleotides line up with TRBD2. The CDR3 consists of 21 residues. With V trimmed by 0 bases and J by 1 base, 12 bases remained unmatched. CDR1 is LGHDT, CDR2 YNNKEL, per germline (reference sequence).

This chain joins TRBV11-2 and TRBJ1-1; D is unresolved. This CDR3 spans 14 amino acids. V was shortened by 1 base and J by 1 base, with 7 bases between the two germline ends. Germline lookup yields CDR1 SGHAT and CDR2 FQNNGV. CDR3 in DNA: TGTGCCAGCAGCTTAGTACACAAGAACACTGAAGCTTTCTTT. This sequence encodes CASSLVHKNTEAFF.

The chain combines TRBV6-5 with TRBJ1-3; a possible D gene is TRBD1 (5 bases). CDR3 length: 13 residues. V was cut by 9 bases and J by 4 bases, with 13 bases left in between. Germline CDR1 and CDR2: MNHEY and SVGAGI. The CDR3 bases are TGTGCCAGTGAGTGGGCAGGGGGAAACACCATATATTTT. Amino acid sequence: CASEWAGGNTIYF.

The chain has TRBV27 and TRBJ2-1; the D gene is possibly TRBD2 (5 bases). The V gene's germline CDR1 is MNHEY and CDR2 SMNVEV (reference sequence). The CDR3 spans 15 residues. The V gene lost 8 bases and the J gene lost 2 bases, with 16 bases spanning the gap. CDR3 in DNA: TGTGCCAGCCGGCCCGTGAGGGCCCCCTACAATGAGCAGTTCTTC. This sequence encodes CASRPVRAPYNEQFF.

Only one count was recorded for this clone. The CDR3 bases are TGTGCCAGCAGCTTGGGAACCGGTCATCTCAACACCGGGGAGCTGTTTTTT. Encoded protein: CASSLGTGHLNTGELFF. The rearrangement links TRBV5-4 to TRBJ2-2; D uncertain. The CDR3 has 17 amino acids. V dropped 0 bases and J dropped 2 bases, with 14 bases sitting between them. Per germline, CDR1 SGHNT and CDR2 YYREEE (reference sequence).

The rearrangement joins TRBV5-1 to TRBJ1-1; TRBD1 is a possible D gene (5 bases). CDR3 size: 15 residues. V was cut by 4 bases and J by 1 base, with 14 bases left in between. In germline, CDR1 is SGHRS, CDR2 YFSETQ. The CDR3 here is CASSPTQVTNTEAFF. Written as DNA, the CDR3 is TGCGCCAGCAGCCCCACACAGGTTACGAACACTGAAGCTTTCTTT.

This clone was seen just once. This chain links TRBV27 with TRBJ1-5, with TRBD1 as a possible D gene (6 bases). The CDR3 is 15 residues long. The germline CDR1 and CDR2 sequences are MNHEY and SMNVEV (reference sequence). The germline V and J ends were trimmed by 2 bases and 0 bases, with 8 bases remaining between them. CDR3 protein: CASSLGTSSNQPQHF. CDR3 nucleotides: TGTGCCAGCAGTTTAGGGACAAGTAGCAATCAGCCCCAGCATTTT.

The chain has TRBV3-1 (or the pseudogene TRBV3-2) and TRBJ1-1, with D possibly TRBD1 on 5 matching bases. The CDR3 is 13 amino acids. From germline, CDR1 is LGHDT and CDR2 YNNKEL (reference sequence). Between the trimmed V and J ends, which lost 4 bases and 5 bases, there was a span of 11 bases. The CDR3 is CASSPRVGTEAFF. CDR3 DNA sequence: TGTGCCAGCAGCCCCAGGGTTGGGACTGAAGCTTTCTTT.

This rearrangement joins TRBV5-4 to TRBJ2-7, with D unresolved. Germline-derived CDR1 and CDR2 are SGHNT and YYREEE (reference sequence). V was cut by 2 bases and J by 5 bases, with 8 bases left in between. This CDR3 is 12 amino acids long. The CDR3 spells CASSFPSHEQYF. CDR3 sequence (DNA): TGTGCCAGCAGCTTCCCGAGTCACGAGCAGTACTTC.

The gene calls are TRBV3-1 (or the pseudogene TRBV3-2) and TRBJ1-2, with D possibly being TRBD1 (6 bases). CDR1 is LGHDT, CDR2 YNNKEL, per germline (reference sequence). The length of the CDR3 is 15 residues. The V end was cut by 4 bases, the J end by 8 bases, with 20 bases between. The CDR3 sequence is CASSPVDRPLGGYTF. The CDR3 DNA reads TGTGCCAGCAGCCCCGTCGACAGGCCCCTTGGGGGCTACACCTTC.

This sequence joins TRBV7-7 and TRBJ2-1, with TRBD2 matching over 12 bases. V shed 5 bases, J shed 7 bases, and the junction held 6 bases outside the gene matches. The CDR3 is made up of 15 amino acids. CDR1 and CDR2 from the germline V gene are SSHAT and FNYEAQ (reference sequence). CDR3 sequence (DNA): TGTGCCAGCAGCCGGGGACTAGCGGGTGGGAATGAGCAGTTCTTC. Its protein is CASSRGLAGGNEQFF.

V gene TRBV4-2 combines with J gene TRBJ2-5; 13 bases match TRBD2. CDR1 LGHNA and CDR2 YNFKEQ come from the germline V gene. J lost 4 bases, V lost 3 bases, and 11 bases had no gene match. The length of the CDR3 is 18 residues. The CDR3 region has the DNA TGTGCCAGCAGCCAGTCCGTGACTAGCGGGAGGCGGGGAGAGACCCAGTACTTC. It is translated as CASSQSVTSGRRGETQYF.

This clone was found once. The chain recombines TRBV28 with TRBJ1-2; TRBD1 matches at 7 bases. The CDR3 consists of 13 residues. Trimming removed 6 bases from V and 7 bases from J; junction bases left unmatched: 8. Germline V gene lookup returns CDR1 MDHEN and CDR2 SYDVKM. The CDR3 loop is CASSGYRGSGYTF. CDR3 bases: TGTGCCAGCAGCGGCTACAGGGGTAGTGGCTACACCTTC.

CDR3 in amino acids: CATGTGANVLTF. DNA for the CDR3: TGTGCTACGGGGACCGGGGCCAACGTCCTGACTTTC. The rearrangement links TRBV7-7 to TRBJ2-6, with D perhaps matching TRBD1 or TRBD2 (5 bases each). Germline lookup yields CDR1 SSHAT and CDR2 FNYEAQ (reference sequence). The CDR3 consists of 12 residues.

The chain employs TRBV7-9 and TRBJ1-2; D not resolved. CDR1 is SEHNR and CDR2 is FQNEAQ in the germline V gene (reference sequence). Between the trimmed V and J ends, which lost 4 bases and 2 bases, there was a span of 5 bases. The CDR3 totals 12 residues. CDR3 nucleotides: TGTGCCAGCAGCTCCCCAAACTATGGCTACACCTTC. Protein: CASSSPNYGYTF.

This clone was seen more than once but under ten times. Other DNA sequences within the sample encode an identical CDR3. The chain employs TRBV5-1 and TRBJ1-2; 8 positions agree with TRBD1. V lost 0 bases, J lost 2 bases, and 0 bases stayed unmatched. The CDR3 length is 14 residues. CDR1 is SGHRS and CDR2 is YFSETQ in the germline V gene. The CDR3 region is CASSLGDRNYGYTF. CDR3 nucleotides: TGCGCCAGCAGCTTGGGGGACAGGAACTATGGCTACACCTTC.

Points on this clone: The sample contains more than one DNA sequence encoding this CDR3. The chain couples TRBV18 to TRBJ1-5; the D is unclear. CDR3 length: 15 amino acids. Trimming pared 6 bases from V and 0 bases from J, leaving 12 bases between. Germline V CDR1 and CDR2: KGHSH, LQKENI. In DNA form, the CDR3 reads TGTGCCAGCTCCCCAGGATTTAATAGCAATCAGCCCCAGCATTTT. Residues: CASSPGFNSNQPQHF.

The chain employs TRBV6-2 or TRBV6-3 and TRBJ1-5; no reliable D call. The CDR3 has 15 residues. CDR1 is MNHEY, CDR2 SVGEGT, per germline. The V end lost 0 bases, the J end lost 2 bases, and 8 bases lay between the germline ends. The CDR3 here is CASSYSGLGNQPQHF. The CDR3 DNA sequence: TGTGCCAGCAGTTACTCAGGTCTTGGCAATCAGCCCCAGCATTTT.

This clone came up a few times. The chain combines TRBV6-4 with TRBJ2-1, with D possibly being TRBD1 or TRBD2 (5 bases each). The CDR3 runs 11 residues. Germline assignment: CDR1 MRHNA and CDR2 SNTAGT. V lost 6 bases, J lost 5 bases, and 5 bases lay in between. Here the CDR3 reads CASRGDNEQFF. Written as DNA, the CDR3 is TGTGCCAGCAGGGGGGACAATGAGCAGTTCTTC.

V gene TRBV7-8 combines with J gene TRBJ2-7, with TRBD1 matching 7 bases. The V segment lost 3 bases and the J segment 1 base; nucleotides outside the gene matches: 3. Germline lookup yields CDR1 SGHVS and CDR2 FQNEAQ. This CDR3 region has 14 residues. In nucleotides, the CDR3 is TGTGCCAGCAGCTTTCCGGGACAGTCCTACGAGCAGTACTTC. It is translated as CASSFPGQSYEQYF.

This chain connects TRBV7-6 to TRBJ2-7; TRBD2 matches 11 bases. The V gene end was trimmed by 5 bases and the J gene end by 3 bases; junction bases not matched to a gene: 6. Germline CDR1 SGHVS, CDR2 FNYEAQ. The CDR3 length is 15 residues. The CDR3 protein is CASSPRLAGLYEQYF. Here the CDR3 DNA reads TGTGCCAGCAGCCCAAGACTAGCGGGGCTCTACGAGCAGTACTTC.

This clone has just a few counts. V gene TRBV25-1 combines with J gene TRBJ1-5; TRBD1 is a possible D gene (5 bases). Germline V gene data show CDR1 as MGHDK and CDR2 as SYGVNS. The V end was cut by 1 base, the J end by 2 bases, with 9 bases between. This CDR3 has 15 residues. The DNA of the CDR3 is TGTGCCAGCAGTGAATTGGCAGGGTGCAATCAGCCCCAGCATTTT. Translation: CASSELAGCNQPQHF.